This entry lists 9 T cell receptor beta chains sequenced from one sample in a study of T cell clones after liver transplantation. Assay: immunoSEQ multiplex PCR; the TCRdb copy retains only in-frame clones and omits some. Among under 60,000 clones listed, 60% to 80% were seen once. Specimen: CD4+ T cells from blood, collected at the 22-month timepoint. All receptors derive from a human patient who received a liver transplant. Some of these T cells may belong to the graft donor.

V and J are TRBV5-4 and TRBJ1-1, with D hard to call. There are 13 residues in the CDR3. Germline V CDR1 and CDR2: SGHNT, YYREEE (reference sequence). The V gene lost 3 bases and the J gene lost 3 bases, with 9 bases spanning the gap. The CDR3 sequence: CASSWSGDTEAFF. CDR3 sequence (DNA): TGTGCCAGCAGCTGGTCCGGGGACACTGAAGCTTTCTTT. Full variable domain (missing parts from reference TRBV5-4 and TRBJ1-1): ETGVTQSPTHLIKTRGQQVTLRCSSQSGHNTVSWYQQALGQGPQFIFQYYREEENGRGNFPPRFSGLQFPNYSSELNVNALELDDSALYLCASSWSGDTEAFFGQGTRLTVV.

About this clone itself: The identical CDR3 is also encoded by other nucleotide sequences in the sample. The chain combines TRBV19 with TRBJ2-6; D ambiguous. Germline CDR1 is LNHDA and CDR2 is SQIVND (reference sequence). V was shortened by 3 bases and J by 1 base, with 7 bases between the two germline ends. CDR3 length: 15 residues. The CDR3 sequence: CASSIQNSGANVLTF. CDR3 coding DNA: TGTGCCAGTAGTATTCAAAATTCTGGGGCCAACGTCCTGACTTTC.

The V and J genes are TRBV21-1 and TRBJ1-2; TRBD1 is the table's D call, not checked against the DNA. TRBV21-1 is a documented pseudogene. The CDR3 runs 15 residues. CDR3 sequence: CASSKNYTGMYGYTF. The CDR3 DNA reads as TGTGCCAGCAGCAAAAACTACACAGGGATGTATGGCTACACCTTC.

J is TRBJ1-1 and V is TRBV9; the D gene is possibly TRBD1 (6 bases). Germline lookup yields CDR1 SGDLS and CDR2 YYNGEE. Trimming pared 2 bases from V and 6 bases from J, leaving 14 bases between. The CDR3 sequence is 14 residues long. In nucleotides, the CDR3 is TGTGCCAGCAGCGTTCGGGGGCAGTTCTCTGAAGCTTTCTTT. This translates into CASSVRGQFSEAFF. The complete variable domain, with remaining parts taken from reference TRBV9 and TRBJ1-1, reads DSGVTQTPKHLITATGQRVTLRCSPRSGDLSVYWYQQSLDQGLQFLIQYYNGEERAKGNILERFSAQQFPDLHSELNLSSLELGDSALYFCASSVRGQFSEAFFGQGTRLTVV.

A few counts support this clone. The CDR3 sequence is CASSAAGRTGELFF. The CDR3 DNA reads as TGTGCCAGCAGTGCGGCAGGGAGGACCGGGGAGCTGTTTTTT. V gene TRBV2 combines with J gene TRBJ2-2; perhaps TRBD2 as D (6 bases). V was shortened by 4 bases and J by 5 bases, with 11 bases between the two germline ends. The CDR3 consists of 14 residues. The germline CDR1 and CDR2 sequences are SNHLY and FYNNEI.

The rearrangement uses TRBV18 and TRBJ1-6; D possibly corresponds to TRBD1 (5 bases). The CDR3 runs to 15 residues. Germline V gene sequence: CDR1 KGHSH, CDR2 LQKENI. Trimming pared 0 bases from V and 5 bases from J, leaving 8 bases between. CDR3 DNA sequence: TGTGCCAGCTCACCACCGCAGGGCGATAATTCACCCCTCCACTTT. Amino acids: CASSPPQGDNSPLHF.

This clone has only one observation. The chain uses TRBV5-1 and TRBJ2-7; 7 bases fit TRBD1. V lost 3 bases and J lost 5; bases outside the gene matches: 8. CDR1 and CDR2 from the germline V gene are SGHRS and YFSETQ. This CDR3 contains 14 residues. The CDR3 region is CASSWTGPFHEQYF. In DNA, the CDR3 is TGCGCCAGCAGCTGGACAGGCCCGTTTCACGAGCAGTACTTC.

This clone was seen more than once but under ten times. The gene calls are TRBV6-6 and TRBJ1-5; unclear D gene. The V end was cut by 0 bases, the J end by 7 bases, with 7 bases between. The CDR3 is 13 residues long. Looked up from germline, CDR1 is MNHNY and CDR2 is SVGAGI (reference sequence). The CDR3 here is CASSYSWQQPQHF. Here the CDR3 DNA reads TGTGCCAGCAGTTACTCGTGGCAGCAGCCCCAGCATTTT.

The rearrangement joins TRBV6-5 to TRBJ2-1; TRBD1 agrees at 7 bases. The length of the CDR3 is 15 residues. J gave up 6 bases and V 4 bases, and 9 bases lay outside the gene matches. Germline V gives CDR1 MNHEY, CDR2 SVGAGI. CDR3 coding DNA: TGTGCCAGCAGTTTTCTTGGGACAGCTTTCAATGAGCAGTTCTTC. It codes for CASSFLGTAFNEQFF.